The entry that follows covers one TCR beta chain sequence. Trimming stripped 7 bases from V and 2 bases from J, with 25 bases between. This CDR3 is built from 18 residues. The germline V gene has CDR1 SGHVS and CDR2 FQNEAQ. The data are from a study of blood T cells in healthy people across ages. Primers used in a second PCR of roughly 6 to 12 cycles were a sample-barcoded 5' primer and a J-beta primer mix. Every sample returned 3 million or more CDR3-containing paired-end reads. MiXCR, applied by TCRdb to the 5' RACE reads, yields one record per CDR3 protein. Of 1.5 million to 2 million distinct CDR3 sequences in the sample, 25% to 30% were seen once. Total RNA extracted from each sample amounted to at least 5.5 micrograms.

The chain recombines TRBV7-8 with TRBJ2-3; TRBD1 might be the D (6 bases). Sequenced: blood. The receptor was derived from a woman younger than 45 in good health. Written as DNA, the CDR3 is TGTGCCAGCAACCGGGACAAACTCAACCCACGCTCCACAGATACGCAGTATTTT. Translating gives CASNRDKLNPRSTDTQYF.